Listed below are T cell receptor beta chains from one sample, sequenced in a study of T cell responses to AZD1222 COVID-19 vaccine. Only in-frame clones appear in the TCRdb table, and some are missing; sequencing was by immunoSEQ multiplex PCR. The sample yields 110,000 or so clones, 87% seen once. Sequenced here: peripheral blood, sampled on day 0 of AZD1222 vaccination. Every receptor here comes from an adult in good health. The CDR3 runs from the conserved cysteine through the conserved F or W. A D gene is named only where the DNA matches it firmly. Only some rows state a clone size, as once, few, many or a class for expanded clones.

v_call,d_call,clone_size,j_call,cdr3_nt,cdr3_aa
TRBV5-1,TRBD1,.,TRBJ2-3,TGCGCCAGCAGCCGTGACAGGGTAGATACGCAGTATTTT,CASSRDRVDTQYF
TRBV24-1,.,.,TRBJ1-2,TGTGCCACCAGTGATCCCCCTGGGGGGTATGGCTACACCTTC,CATSDPPGGYGYTF
TRBV5-1,.,.,TRBJ2-5,TGCGCCAGCAGCCGGGACTTCCAAGAGACCCAGTACTTC,CASSRDFQETQYF
TRBV13,.,.,TRBJ2-5,TGTGCCAGCAGCTCACTATCTGTACGGACCCAGTACTTC,CASSSLSVRTQYF
TRBV10-3,TRBD1,.,TRBJ2-3,TGTGCCATCAGTGAACAGGGGGGCACAGATACGCAGTATTTT,CAISEQGGTDTQYF
TRBV12-5,TRBD2,.,TRBJ2-1,TGTGCTAGTGGTTTGCTCGGGGGGTCGGACAATGAGCAGTTCTTC,CASGLLGGSDNEQFF
TRBV18,.,.,TRBJ1-3,TGTGCCAGCTCACCACCGCTGGGGTTTTCGGGAAACACCATATATTTT,CASSPPLGFSGNTIYF
TRBV4-3,.,.,TRBJ2-2,TGCGCCAGCAGCCAAGATGAGGCTCGAGGAAGGGAGCTGTTTTTT,CASSQDEARGRELFF
TRBV5-1,.,few,TRBJ1-4,TGCGCCAGCAGCTTGTACAGGCCTCTAGAAAAACTGTTTTTT,CASSLYRPLEKLFF
TRBV5-4,.,.,TRBJ2-6,TGTGCCAGCAGCTTGGAAGGAACTGGGGCCAACGTCCTGACTTTC,CASSLEGTGANVLTF
TRBV5-1,.,once,TRBJ2-7,TGCGCCAGCAGCTCTAGATCCGAGCAGTACTTC,CASSSRSEQYF
TRBV7-6,.,.,TRBJ2-1,TGTGCCAGCAGCTTAGTAGGGGCAGGGGGGCATGAGCAGTTCTTC,CASSLVGAGGHEQFF
TRBV28,.,.,TRBJ1-1,TGTGCCAGCAGTACATTAGACACTGAAGCTTTCTTT,CASSTLDTEAFF
TRBV6-5,TRBD2,.,TRBJ2-3,TGTGCCAGCAGTTTTTCTAGCGGGAGGGGGACGGATACGCAGTATTTT,CASSFSSGRGTDTQYF
TRBV5-4,.,.,TRBJ2-5,TGTGCCAGCAGCAAACGGGGAGAAGAGACCCAGTACTTC,CASSKRGEETQYF
TRBV11-2,.,.,TRBJ2-3,TGTGCCAGCAGCTTACTTGGACAGTACACAGATACGCAGTATTTT,CASSLLGQYTDTQYF
TRBV18,.,.,TRBJ1-5,TGTGCCAGCTCACCACAGGGGGGTAGCAATCAGCCCCAGCATTTT,CASSPQGGSNQPQHF
TRBV6-5,TRBD1,.,TRBJ1-1,TGTGCCAGTCCGACAGGGGGAGAGACTGAAGCTTTCTTT,CASPTGGETEAFF
TRBV6-4,.,.,TRBJ2-3,TGTGCCAGCAGTGAAGTTGGTTCAGATACGCAGTATTTT,CASSEVGSDTQYF
TRBV4-3,TRBD1,.,TRBJ1-3,TGCGCCAGCAGCCAAGAAGGGACAGGGAGTGGAAACACCATATATTTT,CASSQEGTGSGNTIYF
TRBV28,.,.,TRBJ1-1,TGTGCCAGCCTACCAGGACAGATGAACACTGAAGCTTTCTTT,CASLPGQMNTEAFF
TRBV5-1,.,.,TRBJ2-1,TGCGCCAGCAGCTTGAAATCCGTCAGGGGCGGCTACAATGAGCAGTTCTTC,CASSLKSVRGGYNEQFF
TRBV7-9,TRBD2,once,TRBJ2-1,TGTGCCAGCAGCCCTTTAGGGACTAGACGGGTTGAGCAGTTCTTC,CASSPLGTRRVEQFF
TRBV6-5,.,once,TRBJ2-1,TGTGCCAGCAGTAGAGTGGATGAGCAGTTCTTC,CASSRVDEQFF
TRBV6-5,.,.,TRBJ1-5,TGTGCCAGCAGGGGACCGGCCCCCAGTGAGCCCCAGCATTTT,CASRGPAPSEPQHF
TRBV18,.,.,TRBJ1-1,TGTGCCAGCTCACCACCGAGGGGTGGCACTGAAGCTTTCTTT,CASSPPRGGTEAFF
TRBV29-1,.,once,TRBJ1-1,TGCAGCGTGGGGGGGCGCGGGAACACTGAAGCTTTCTTT,CSVGGRGNTEAFF
TRBV5-1,TRBD1,.,TRBJ1-5,TGCGCCAGCAGCTTGGGGACAGGGACCCAGCCCCAGCATTTT,CASSLGTGTQPQHF
TRBV18,.,once,TRBJ2-5,TGTGCCAGCTCACCAAGCCAAGATGGGACCCAGTACTTC,CASSPSQDGTQYF
TRBV5-6,.,.,TRBJ2-2,TGTGCCAGCAGCTTGTACACCGGGGAGCTGTTTTTT,CASSLYTGELFF
TRBV28,.,.,TRBJ1-1,TGTGCCAGCAGTCCCATGACAGAGAACACTGAAGCTTTCTTT,CASSPMTENTEAFF
TRBV7-2,TRBD2,.,TRBJ2-7,TGTGCCAGCAGCTGGGGGGTACTAGCGGGAGTTATGGACGAGCAGTACTTC,CASSWGVLAGVMDEQYF
TRBV12-3/TRBV12-4,.,.,TRBJ2-2,TGTGCCAGCACCTTGACCACCGGGGAGCTGTTTTTT,CASTLTTGELFF
TRBV19,TRBD1,once,TRBJ2-2,TGTGCCAGTAATATGGGACAGGGAAACACCGGGGAGCTGTTTTTT,CASNMGQGNTGELFF
TRBV19,TRBD1,.,TRBJ1-6,TGTGCCAGTAGGACAGGGGATAATTCACCCCTCCACTTT,CASRTGDNSPLHF
TRBV9,.,.,TRBJ1-1,TGTGCCAGCAGCGTCCTCGCGGGGCCGAACACTGAAGCTTTCTTT,CASSVLAGPNTEAFF
TRBV7-9,TRBD1,.,TRBJ1-2,TGTGCCAGCAGCCTTGGGACAGCTAACTATGGCTACACCTTC,CASSLGTANYGYTF
TRBV9,TRBD2,.,TRBJ2-5,TGTGCCAGCAGCGCCCTAGCGGGAGGGTACCAAGAGACCCAGTACTTC,CASSALAGGYQETQYF
TRBV30,TRBD1,few,TRBJ2-5,TGTGCCTGGAGTGACAGGGGGCGAGGAGAGACCCAGTACTTC,CAWSDRGRGETQYF
TRBV11-3,.,.,TRBJ2-1,TGTGCCAGCAGCTCCCTTGGACTCACCGGGGGCAATGAGCAGTTCTTC,CASSSLGLTGGNEQFF
TRBV7-3,TRBD1,.,TRBJ2-3,TGTGCCAGCAGCTTAACGCCCCAGGGGGCAGATACGCAGTATTTT,CASSLTPQGADTQYF
TRBV19,.,.,TRBJ1-2,TGTGCCAGTAGTATTTTAGCCCCTAAGATGTATGGCTACACCTTC,CASSILAPKMYGYTF
TRBV3-1/TRBV3-2,.,.,TRBJ2-2,TGTGCCAGCAGCCAAGAGTCGAGGACCGGGGAGCTGTTTTTT,CASSQESRTGELFF
TRBV7-3,.,.,TRBJ2-1,TGTGCCAGCAGCTTAAATTTTTACAATGAGCAGTTCTTC,CASSLNFYNEQFF
TRBV24-1,.,.,TRBJ1-5,TGTGCCACCAGTGATTCCACCATTCCGGGGCACAATCAGCCCCAGCATTTT,CATSDSTIPGHNQPQHF
TRBV27,TRBD2,.,TRBJ2-1,TGTGCCAGCAGCTTGGGGGGGTCCTACAATGAGCAGTTCTTC,CASSLGGSYNEQFF
TRBV9,.,.,TRBJ1-2,TGTGCCAGCAGCATCGATCCTAGTGGGGCTAACTATGGCTACACCTTC,CASSIDPSGANYGYTF
TRBV9,.,.,TRBJ2-2,TGTGCCAGCAGCGTAGACGTCGGGGAGCTGTTTTTT,CASSVDVGELFF
TRBV4-1,TRBD2,.,TRBJ2-5,TGCGCCAGCAGCCGCACCTTTAGCGGGAGGGCCGGGGAGACCCAGTACTTC,CASSRTFSGRAGETQYF
TRBV4-3,TRBD2,few,TRBJ2-5,TGCGCCAGCAGCCCGGGACTAGCGGGCCGGGAGACCCAGTACTTC,CASSPGLAGRETQYF
TRBV28,TRBD1,.,TRBJ1-2,TGTGCCAGCAGCCCTCCCCGACAGGGTGTTGGCTACACCTTC,CASSPPRQGVGYTF
TRBV28,.,.,TRBJ2-7,TGTGCCAGTAAGATTGGGGGACGCTCCTACGAGCAGTACTTC,CASKIGGRSYEQYF
TRBV3-1/TRBV3-2,TRBD1,.,TRBJ1-6,TGTGCCAGCAGCCAAGTTTCACAGGGGCGAAATAATTCACCCCTCCACTTT,CASSQVSQGRNNSPLHF
TRBV27,TRBD2,.,TRBJ2-1,TGTGCCAGCAAAGTCGGGCTAGCGGCCTCCTACAATGAGCAGTTCTTC,CASKVGLAASYNEQFF
TRBV7-9,.,.,TRBJ1-2,TGTGCCAGCAGCTTAGACAGCCGGGGCTACACCTTC,CASSLDSRGYTF
TRBV28,.,.,TRBJ2-1,TGTGCCAGCAGTTCACTAGGGACAACCGGGACGGAGCAGTTCTTC,CASSSLGTTGTEQFF
TRBV19,.,.,TRBJ2-1,TGTGCCACTTCCAGCTGGGCGGGGTTGGACAATGAGCAGTTCTTC,CATSSWAGLDNEQFF
TRBV7-2,.,.,TRBJ1-3,TGTGCCAGCAGTTCCAGTATTGGATACACCATATATTTT,CASSSSIGYTIYF